The 5 T cell receptor beta chains below all came from one sample that was sequenced in a study of breast tumors, draining lymph nodes, adjacent tissues. Breast cancer patients provided tissue from their axillary draining lymph nodes. A single record per CDR3 protein comes from TCRdb applying MiXCR to the multiplex PCR reads. The sample yields 120,000 or so distinct CDR3 sequences, around 20% seen once. Sequencing input: axillary lymph node tissue. These receptor sequences come from a female donor with breast cancer. Some clones in this sample may be carry-over from other donors' samples.

Comment on this clonotype: A much larger clone is a single base away; this may be a read error. The chain is built from TRBV3-1 and TRBJ2-7, with 9 bases that match TRBD1. V shed 8 bases, J shed 6 bases, and the junction held 8 bases outside the gene matches. This CDR3 contains 13 residues. Germline V gives CDR1 LGHDT, CDR2 YNNKEL (reference sequence). This chain's CDR3 is CASEEQGACEQYF. DNA of the CDR3: TGTGCCAGCGAAGAACAGGGGGCTTGCGAGCAGTACTTC.

This clonotype was observed at least ten times. The chain has TRBV20-1 and TRBJ2-7; the match to TRBD1 covers 7 bases. Germline V CDR1 and CDR2: DFQATT, SNEGSKA (reference sequence). This CDR3 has 15 amino acids. The junction had 7 bases not matched to a gene; V was cut back by 1 base and J by 1 base. The CDR3 coding sequence is TGCAGTGCTAGAGGGCGCCACAGGGGTTCCTACGAGCAGTACTTC. Residues: CSARGRHRGSYEQYF.

This clonotype came up many times. The chain is built from TRBV20-1 and TRBJ1-5; a possible D gene is TRBD1 (6 bases). This CDR3 has 15 residues. CDR1 is DFQATT and CDR2 is SNEGSKA in the germline V gene (reference sequence). The ends were cut back, 0 bases at V and 7 bases at J, with 16 bases in the middle. CDR3 coding DNA: TGCAGTGCTAGAGATCAGAGGGGGACGCGGCAGCCCCAGCATTTT. This codes for CSARDQRGTRQPQHF.

At least ten counts were recorded for this clonotype. V is TRBV6-1 and J is TRBJ2-3; D not resolved. The CDR3 extends over 14 amino acids. Trimming left V 4 bases short and J 6 bases short, with 14 bases between. Germline CDR1 and CDR2: MNHNS and SASEGT. The CDR3: CASSVRTPYDTQYF. CDR3 nucleotide sequence: TGTGCCAGCAGTGTACGTACACCGTATGATACGCAGTATTTT.

Points on this clonotype: A read error may be the cause here, since a much bigger clone is one base away. The rearrangement links TRBV10-3 to TRBJ2-2; no reliable D call. CDR3 length: 14 amino acids. Per the germline V gene, CDR1 is ENHRY and CDR2 is SYGVKD. V dropped 7 bases and J dropped 7 bases, with 16 bases sitting between them. CDR3 loop: CAIKKDVTGGELFF. The CDR3 DNA reads as TGTGCCATCAAAAAGGACGTGACCGGCGGGGAGCTGTTTTTT.